This T cell receptor beta chain was recovered during a study of OX40 agonist ivuxolimab in advanced cancers. Whole-study findings and limits: CD4+ and CD8+ T cells in blood underwent clonal expansion by week 6 at 0.1 to 3.0 mg/kg. Which antigen the expanded peripheral T cells recognized is unknown.

This table comes from immunoSEQ multiplex PCR, and its TCRdb copy is limited to in-frame clones, with some not included. The sample includes 70,000 to 75,000 clones, approximately 90% of them seen just once. In the case of this clone: Its antigen is still unknown.

Between the trimmed V and J ends, which lost 6 bases and 0 bases, there was a span of 9 bases. The CDR3 length is 14 residues. Per the germline V gene, CDR1 is SGHTA and CDR2 is FQGNSA. The J gene is TRBJ1-5, the V gene TRBV7-2; D might be TRBD1 (5 bases). The sequence derives from an adult with an advanced solid tumor such as melanoma, head and neck, liver or kidney cancer. Sequences were derived from CD4+ or CD8+ T cells sorted from blood, sampled in a trial of the OX40 agonist ivuxolimab. CDR3 nucleotide sequence: TGTGCCAGCAGTGACAGAATTAGCAATCAGCCCCAGCATTTT. This encodes CASSDRISNQPQHF.